This T cell receptor (beta chain) was identified in a study of T cell repertoires in cytomegalovirus infection. This clonotype has ten or more counts. TCRdb reprocessed the reads with MiXCR, giving one entry per CDR3 protein. Seen here are 740,000 or so distinct CDR3 sequences, less than 40% observed once, and the top ten hold 2.5% to 3%. Trimming stripped 2 bases from V and 1 base from J, with 5 bases between. The CDR3 is 13 residues long. Germline CDR1 and CDR2: SGHTA and FQGNSA. The clonotype was recovered from a human donor in good health (CMV status not recorded). Some clones in this sample may be carry-over from other donors' samples. Sequenced material: PBMCs. This rearrangement joins TRBV7-2 to TRBJ1-2; unclear D gene. CDR3 region: CASSLPFNYGYTF. CDR3 bases: TGTGCCAGCAGCTTACCTTTTAACTATGGCTACACCTTC.